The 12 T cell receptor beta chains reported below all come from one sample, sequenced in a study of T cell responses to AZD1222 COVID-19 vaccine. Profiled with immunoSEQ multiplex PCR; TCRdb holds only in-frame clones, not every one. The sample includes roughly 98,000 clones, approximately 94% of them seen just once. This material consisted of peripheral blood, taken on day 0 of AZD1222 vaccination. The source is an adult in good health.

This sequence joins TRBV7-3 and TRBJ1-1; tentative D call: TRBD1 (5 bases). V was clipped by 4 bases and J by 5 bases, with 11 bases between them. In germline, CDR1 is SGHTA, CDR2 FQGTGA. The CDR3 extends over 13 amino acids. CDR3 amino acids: CASSSQGGTEAFF. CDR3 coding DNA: TGTGCCAGCAGCTCTCAGGGTGGAACTGAAGCTTTCTTT.

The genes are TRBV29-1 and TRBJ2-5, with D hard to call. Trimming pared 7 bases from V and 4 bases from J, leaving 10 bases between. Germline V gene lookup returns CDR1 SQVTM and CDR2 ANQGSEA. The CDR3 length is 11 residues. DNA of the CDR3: TGCAGCGCCAAACCCCGAGAGACCCAGTACTTC. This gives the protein CSAKPRETQYF.

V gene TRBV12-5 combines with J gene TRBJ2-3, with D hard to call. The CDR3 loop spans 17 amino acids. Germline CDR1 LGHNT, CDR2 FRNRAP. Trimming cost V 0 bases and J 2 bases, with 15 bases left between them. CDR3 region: CASGLVGPNKSTDTQYF. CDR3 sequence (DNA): TGTGCTAGTGGTTTGGTAGGACCGAACAAATCCACAGATACGCAGTATTTT.

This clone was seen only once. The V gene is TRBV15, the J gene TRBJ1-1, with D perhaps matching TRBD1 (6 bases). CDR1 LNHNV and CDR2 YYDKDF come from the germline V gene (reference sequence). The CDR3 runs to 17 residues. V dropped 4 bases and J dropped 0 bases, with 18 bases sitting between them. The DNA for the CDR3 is TGTGCCACCAGCAAAACCTGGACAGCCCCTATGAACACTGAAGCTTTCTTT. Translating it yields CATSKTWTAPMNTEAFF.

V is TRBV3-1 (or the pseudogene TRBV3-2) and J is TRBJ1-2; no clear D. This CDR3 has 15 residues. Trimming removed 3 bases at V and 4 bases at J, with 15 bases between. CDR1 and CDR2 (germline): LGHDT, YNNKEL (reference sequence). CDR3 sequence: CASSQARITIYGYTF. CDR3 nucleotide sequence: TGTGCCAGCAGCCAGGCCCGTATAACTATCTATGGCTACACCTTC.

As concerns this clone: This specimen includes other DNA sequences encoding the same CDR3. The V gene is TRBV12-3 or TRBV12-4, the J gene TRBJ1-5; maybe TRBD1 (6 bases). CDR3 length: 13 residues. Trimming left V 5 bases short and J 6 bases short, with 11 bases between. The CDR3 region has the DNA TGTGCCAGCAGTCTAGGGGGGGGTCAGCCCCAGCATTTT. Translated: CASSLGGGQPQHF.

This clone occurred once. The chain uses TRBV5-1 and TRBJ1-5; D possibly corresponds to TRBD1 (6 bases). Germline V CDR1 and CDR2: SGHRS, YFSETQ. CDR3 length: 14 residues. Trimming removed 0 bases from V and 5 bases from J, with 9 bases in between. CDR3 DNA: TGCGCCAGCAGCTTGGTGGGACAAGATCAGCCCCAGCATTTT. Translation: CASSLVGQDQPQHF.

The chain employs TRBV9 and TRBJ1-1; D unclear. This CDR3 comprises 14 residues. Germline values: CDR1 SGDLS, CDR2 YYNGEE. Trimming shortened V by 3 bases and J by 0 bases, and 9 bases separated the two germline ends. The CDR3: CASSAETLNTEAFF. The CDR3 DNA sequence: TGTGCCAGCAGCGCCGAAACCCTGAACACTGAAGCTTTCTTT.

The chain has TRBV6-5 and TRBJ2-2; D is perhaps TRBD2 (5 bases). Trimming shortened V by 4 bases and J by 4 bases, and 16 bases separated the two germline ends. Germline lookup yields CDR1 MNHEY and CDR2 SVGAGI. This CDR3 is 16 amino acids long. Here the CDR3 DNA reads TGTGCCAGCAGTTCCACTGGCCGACTAACCACCGGGGAGCTGTTTTTT. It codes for CASSSTGRLTTGELFF.

Here the CDR3 DNA reads TGTGCCAGCAGCTTCCGACAGGGTGAGGAGCAGTACTTC. Protein product: CASSFRQGEEQYF. The chain links TRBV7-4 to TRBJ2-7; TRBD1 matches 7 bases. V lost 3 bases, J lost 7 bases, and 6 bases stayed unmatched. The CDR3 totals 13 residues. CDR1 and CDR2 from the germline V gene are SGHVT and SQSDAQ.

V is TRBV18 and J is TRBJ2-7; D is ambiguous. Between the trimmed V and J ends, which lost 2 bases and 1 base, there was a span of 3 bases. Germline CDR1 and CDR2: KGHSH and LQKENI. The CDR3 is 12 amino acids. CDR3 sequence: CASSPGSYEQYF. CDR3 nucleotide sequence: TGTGCCAGCTCACCAGGGTCCTACGAGCAGTACTTC.

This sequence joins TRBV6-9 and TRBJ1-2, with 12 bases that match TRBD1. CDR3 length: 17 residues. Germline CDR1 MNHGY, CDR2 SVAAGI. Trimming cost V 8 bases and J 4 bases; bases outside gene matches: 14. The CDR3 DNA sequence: TGTGCCAGCGCTTTAGGCGGGGACAGGGGGCATAGCTATGGCTACACCTTC. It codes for CASALGGDRGHSYGYTF.